This T cell receptor beta chain emerged from a study of response to subunit inactivated influenza vaccine. This clonotype turned up a few times. The antigen is unknown. From the RT-PCR reads, TCRdb called clonotypes with MiXCR, one entry per CDR3 protein. The sample lists over 750,000 distinct CDR3 sequences; less than 25% were seen once. Findings and caveats of the study: With each seasonal influenza vaccination, the authors suggested, few new T cells are recruited.

The CDR3 length is 14 residues. Trimming took 5 bases from V and 0 from J; bases not matched to a gene: 2. Germline CDR1 LNHNV, CDR2 YYDKDF (reference sequence). This clonotype was sampled from a man aged 45-65 years who received an inactivated influenza vaccine. The input for sequencing was PBMCs from blood, taken more than 4 days after vaccination. The rearrangement links TRBV15 to TRBJ2-7; TRBD1 matches 9 bases. CDR3 coding DNA: TGTGCCACCAGCGGGACAGGGAGCTCCTACGAGCAGTACTTC. It codes for CATSGTGSSYEQYF.